This TCR beta chain was captured in a study of cytomegalovirus exposure and HLA in healthy donors. Study details: Drawn from HLA-typed donors, approximately 85 million unique TCRs were held in an early data release.

This clone was recorded once. Its cognate antigen is unknown. Points from the study as a whole: Highly shared sequence variants in one cluster were likely a sequencing artifact. An analysis done earlier found most TCR beta V segments productive about 87% or about 30% of the time.

The germline V gene has CDR1 MGHRA and CDR2 YSYEKL. Losses at the gene ends were 4 bases for V and 6 bases for J; bases not matched to a gene: 11. The CDR3 length is 16 residues. Use of 60 Vbeta and 13 Jbeta primers characterized the PCR. Assay: immunoSEQ multiplex PCR; the TCRdb copy retains only in-frame clones and omits some. This sample has around 140,000 clones, with roughly 80% found just once. Sequenced sample: PBMCs. This TCR came from a female donor in good health and CMV-seronegative. The chain joins TRBV4-1 to TRBJ2-3; TRBD2 matches at 9 bases. CDR3 DNA sequence: TGCGCCAGCAGCCCCGCCGACCGAGCGGGAGGTGATACGCAGTATTTT. Translating gives CASSPADRAGGDTQYF.